These T cell receptor beta chains were read from a single sample in a study of T cell changes during pregnancy in multiple sclerosis. Produced via immunoSEQ multiplex PCR; TCRdb's table is partial and in-frame only. Of tens of thousands of clones listed, roughly 90% are singletons. The specimen was CD8+ T cells from peripheral blood mononuclear cells, collected before pregnancy. The receptors originated from a female donor with multiple sclerosis, enrolled in a pregnancy study. Both conserved end residues are part of each CDR3. D genes are given only for firm matches. Size is omitted from some rows. Given values are once, few, many or a class for expanded clones.

TRBV9	.	TRBD1	TRBJ2-1	TGTGCCAGCAGCCTCCGACAGGGGAGAGGGTCCTACAATGAGCAGTTCTTC	CASSLRQGRGSYNEQFF
TRBV5-4	.	.	TRBJ2-7	TGTGCCAGCAGCGCCGGGAGCGAGCAGTACTTC	CASSAGSEQYF
TRBV9	.	TRBD1	TRBJ2-7	TGTGCCAGCAGCGAGACAGGGGTTGAAACATACGAGCAGTACTTC	CASSETGVETYEQYF
TRBV11-2	.	.	TRBJ1-6	TGTGCCAGCAGCTCGTCGGGGAGGGACATTAATTCACCCCTCCACTTT	CASSSSGRDINSPLHF
TRBV4-1	.	.	TRBJ1-2	TGCGCCAGCAGCCAAGATCTGTACAGCCCGCTTGGCTACACCTTC	CASSQDLYSPLGYTF
TRBV4-3	.	.	TRBJ2-7	TGCGCCAGCAGCCAAGATAGGGGGGGGCCCACCTACGAGCAGTACTTC	CASSQDRGGPTYEQYF
TRBV29-1	.	.	TRBJ2-7	TGCAGCGTTGTAGGGGGGGCTCAAGAATGGGTCTACGAGCAGTACTTC	CSVVGGAQEWVYEQYF
TRBV2	.	.	TRBJ2-5	TGTGCCAGCAGTGAAGAGGGGATCCAAGAGACCCAGTACTTC	CASSEEGIQETQYF
TRBV7-6	.	.	TRBJ1-6	TGTGCCAGCAGCTTAGGGGACGGATACAATTCAGGGGCGGCACCCCTCCACTTT	CASSLGDGYNSGAAPLHF
TRBV7-3	.	.	TRBJ2-7	TGTGCCAGCAGCTTAAACCAAGGGGCCTACGAGCAGTACTTC	CASSLNQGAYEQYF
TRBV6-4	.	TRBD1	TRBJ2-3	TGTGCCAGCAGTGATCGCGGGACAGGGGGCCCAGATACGCAGTATTTT	CASSDRGTGGPDTQYF
TRBV6-5	.	TRBD1	TRBJ2-3	TGTGCCAGCAGTTACGTGGACAGGGGGCGAGATACGCAGTATTTT	CASSYVDRGRDTQYF
TRBV25-1	once	TRBD2	TRBJ2-3	TGTGCCAGCAGTTCTACCGGGGGGTATACAGATACGCAGTATTTT	CASSSTGGYTDTQYF
TRBV7-2	.	.	TRBJ2-7	TGTGCCAGCAGCTTAAGCGGCGATTCACGGAGGGAGCAGTACTTC	CASSLSGDSRREQYF
TRBV2	once	TRBD1	TRBJ1-4	TGTGCCGGAAACAGGGGCGAAAAACTGTTTTTT	CAGNRGEKLFF
TRBV5-4	.	.	TRBJ1-1	TGTGCCAGCAGTTACGGACAGAACACTGAAGCTTTCTTT	CASSYGQNTEAFF
TRBV9	.	.	TRBJ2-3	TGTGCCAGCAGCGTAGTAGGGGGGGCCCAAGATACGCAGTATTTT	CASSVVGGAQDTQYF
TRBV7-2	.	TRBD2	TRBJ2-3	TGTGCCAGCAGCTTAGTCGCCCCACAGCGGGGCCGAGATACGCAGTATTTT	CASSLVAPQRGRDTQYF
TRBV4-3	.	TRBD1	TRBJ1-5	TGCGCCAGCAGCCGAGTACAGGGGTCGGGCCAGCCCCAGCATTTT	CASSRVQGSGQPQHF
TRBV4-3	.	.	TRBJ2-3	TGCGCCAGCAGCCAGGAAGGGGTTAGAACAGATACGCAGTATTTT	CASSQEGVRTDTQYF
TRBV5-4	once	.	TRBJ2-7	TGTGCCAGCAGCTTCGACCCGGGATCCAGCTCCTACGAGCAGTACTTC	CASSFDPGSSSYEQYF
TRBV19	.	TRBD1	TRBJ2-1	TGTGCCAGTAGTATTTATTTAGGGACAGGGGAAGACAATGAGCAGTTCTTC	CASSIYLGTGEDNEQFF
TRBV9	.	.	TRBJ2-3	TGTGCCAGCAGCGTATTTACGGGTATCCCCGAAAATACGCAGTATTTT	CASSVFTGIPENTQYF
TRBV5-6	.	.	TRBJ1-1	TGTGCCAGCGGGGAGGGTAGCACTGAAGCTTTCTTT	CASGEGSTEAFF
TRBV12-1	.	.	TRBJ1-5	TGTGCCAGCCGGGCCAGGGCTTTATGTAATCAGCCCCAGCATTTT	CASRARALCNQPQHF
TRBV4-1	.	.	TRBJ2-2	TGCGCCAGCAGCCAAGAAACAGGTACCGGGGAGCTGTTTTTT	CASSQETGTGELFF
TRBV6-4	.	TRBD2	TRBJ2-3	TGTGCCAGCAGTGTGACTAGCGGGGGAACAGATACGCAGTATTTT	CASSVTSGGTDTQYF
TRBV5-4	.	TRBD2	TRBJ2-3	TGTGCCAGCACCGGAGCGGGGGGGCGTGGAGATACGCAGTATTTT	CASTGAGGRGDTQYF
TRBV2	once	TRBD1	TRBJ2-7	TGTGCCAGCGCGCAGGGGGCAGGTGAGCAGTACTTC	CASAQGAGEQYF
TRBV6-1	.	.	TRBJ2-2	TGTGCCTCGCCGGCGGGCGGCACCGGGGAGCTGTTTTTT	CASPAGGTGELFF
TRBV6-5	.	.	TRBJ2-7	TGTGCCAGCAGTTACTCGCGGAGCAGCACTCTTTACGAGCAGTACTTC	CASSYSRSSTLYEQYF
TRBV7-6	.	.	TRBJ2-7	TGTGCCAGCAGCTCCAGCGGGACAGGCCGCTACGAGCAGTACTTC	CASSSSGTGRYEQYF
TRBV11-2	.	TRBD2	TRBJ2-1	TGTGCCAGCAGCTGGGGACTAGTTAAACACAATGAGCAGTTCTTC	CASSWGLVKHNEQFF
TRBV19	once	.	TRBJ2-1	TGTGCCAGTAGTAGCGGGGCCCTCGGGCAGGATGAGCAGTTCTTC	CASSSGALGQDEQFF
TRBV29-1	.	TRBD1	TRBJ2-5	TGCAGCGTTGCGGGACAGTGGGCAGAGGCCCAGTACTTC	CSVAGQWAEAQYF
TRBV6-1	.	.	TRBJ1-2	TGTGCCAGCAGTGAACCCGAGGCTCCGAACTCGAACTATGGCTACACCTTC	CASSEPEAPNSNYGYTF
TRBV21-1	once	.	TRBJ2-5	TGTGCCAGCAGTTCTAAGGGGGGGAGGGAGGGAGAGACCCAGTACTTC	CASSSKGGREGETQYF
TRBV29-1	.	TRBD1	TRBJ1-1	TGCAGCGCTCCGGACAGGGGTGAAGCTTTCTTT	CSAPDRGEAFF
TRBV4-1	.	TRBD2	TRBJ2-7	TGCGCCAGCAGCCAAGTAGGATTGCGGGGGGGTACCTACGAGCAGTACTTC	CASSQVGLRGGTYEQYF
TRBV30	.	TRBD2	TRBJ2-4	TGTGCCTGGAGTGTAGCGGGGGCGCGGGGAAACATTCAGTACTTC	CAWSVAGARGNIQYF
TRBV7-9	once	TRBD1	TRBJ1-1	TGTGCCAGCAGCTCGCCGCCGAGGACAGGGAACACTGAAGCTTTCTTT	CASSSPPRTGNTEAFF
TRBV4-2	.	TRBD2	TRBJ2-2	TGTGCCAGCAGCCACCTGACTAGCGGGGGGATTCGGGAGCTGTTTTTT	CASSHLTSGGIRELFF